This passage covers 9 T cell receptor beta chains from one sample sequenced in a study of shared clonotypes between healthy human individuals. Data came from immunoSEQ multiplex PCR; TCRdb stores just in-frame clones and leaves some out. In the table there are around 350,000 clones, more than 60% of which are singletons. Source material: memory CD4+ T cells sorted from blood. Subset specified: CD45RA-negative fraction. The receptors derive from a man aged 30-40 years in good health.

Concerning this clone: The junction does not match germline at one end; this may be a read error. The chain recombines TRBV27 with TRBJ2-6; D remains unclear. The CDR3 consists of 14 residues. Germline assignment: CDR1 MNHEY and CDR2 SMNVEV (reference sequence). DNA for the CDR3: TGTGCCAGCAGTTTCGGCCCTGGGACCAACGTCCTGACTTTC. This gives the protein CASSFGPGTNVLTF. Full variable domain (missing parts from reference TRBV27 and TRBJ2-6): EAQVTQNPRYLITVTGKKLTVTCSQNMNHEYMSWYRQDPGLGLRQIYYSMNVEVTDKGDVPEGYKVSRKEKRNFPLILESPSPNQTSLYFCASSFGPGTNVLTFGAGSRLTVL.

The chain recombines TRBV2 with TRBJ2-5; no clear D gene. V lost 8 bases and J 5 bases, leaving 18 bases between the germline ends. Germline V gene lookup returns CDR1 SNHLY and CDR2 FYNNEI. CDR3 length: 14 residues. The CDR3 DNA is TGTGCCAGCGGCCCGACGGGTCGTCCGGAGACCCAGTACTTC. It specifies CASGPTGRPETQYF.

This chain connects TRBV11-2 to TRBJ1-3, with D tentatively TRBD1 (5 bases). The V end lost 4 bases, the J end lost 0 bases, and 10 bases lay between the germline ends. Germline CDR1 is SGHAT and CDR2 is FQNNGV. This CDR3 has 15 amino acids. The CDR3 region is CASSSGRGSGNTIYF. The DNA for the CDR3 is TGTGCCAGCAGCTCGGGAAGGGGCTCTGGAAACACCATATATTTT.

The J gene is TRBJ1-2, the V gene TRBV2; D uncertain. CDR3 length: 14 amino acids. The V end was cut by 6 bases, the J end by 0 bases, with 11 bases between. Germline V gives CDR1 SNHLY, CDR2 FYNNEI. The CDR3 DNA reads TGTGCCAGCAGCGGAAGGGTTCCTAACTATGGCTACACCTTC. It is translated as CASSGRVPNYGYTF.

This clone has only a few counts. The chain joins TRBV5-1 to TRBJ2-1; D gene unclear. Germline values: CDR1 SGHRS, CDR2 YFSETQ. The CDR3 covers 15 residues. V was shortened by 1 base and J by 5 bases, with 13 bases between the two germline ends. The CDR3 sequence is CASSLSGLSHNEQFF. The CDR3 DNA sequence: TGCGCCAGCAGCTTGTCCGGCCTTAGCCACAATGAGCAGTTCTTC.

This clone was seen more than once but under ten times. This sequence joins TRBV6-4 and TRBJ1-1; perhaps TRBD1 as D (6 bases). The CDR3 covers 16 residues. The germline V gene encodes CDR1 MRHNA and CDR2 SNTAGT. V shed 5 bases and J shed 2 bases, with 18 bases lying between them. The CDR3 bases are TGTGCCAGCAGTAGGACAGCGACCCAGCAAAACACTGAAGCTTTCTTT. It yields the protein CASSRTATQQNTEAFF.

V gene TRBV27 combines with J gene TRBJ2-7, with D hard to call. V shed 0 bases and J shed 3 bases, with 12 bases lying between them. Per germline, CDR1 MNHEY and CDR2 SMNVEV (reference sequence). The CDR3 consists of 15 residues. CDR3 in DNA: TGTGCCAGCAGTTTATCGATGTTAGTCGTCTACGAGCAGTACTTC. Protein sequence: CASSLSMLVVYEQYF.

Only a few counts were recorded for this clone. V gene TRBV2 combines with J gene TRBJ1-6; 7 nucleotides align to TRBD1. The CDR3 sequence is 13 residues long. The V gene end was trimmed by 6 bases and the J gene end by 8 bases; junction bases not matched to a gene: 4. The V gene's germline CDR1 is SNHLY and CDR2 FYNNEI. The CDR3 loop reads CASRRQGDSPLHF. The CDR3 DNA reads as TGTGCCAGCAGGCGACAGGGAGATTCACCCCTCCACTTT.

This chain joins TRBV6-1 and TRBJ1-5; maybe TRBD1 (5 bases). V lost 2 bases and J lost 5, with 16 bases in between. Germline V lookup: CDR1 MNHNS, CDR2 SASEGT. This CDR3 has 16 residues. CDR3 coding DNA: TGTGCCAGCAGTGAAATCGCGCAGGGAGGATATCAGCCCCAGCATTTT. This translates into CASSEIAQGGYQPQHF.